One sample yielded the 5 T cell receptor beta chains listed below, sequenced in a study of beta chain features in type 1 diabetes. Expressed TCRB transcripts were sequenced because the entire RNA isolate underwent reverse transcription. The method was immunoSEQ multiplex PCR; TCRdb's version includes in-frame clones alone and lacks a portion of them. Counted here are 680,000 or so clones, roughly 16% occurring once; the ten biggest clones make up more than 0.08%. Sequencing input: naive CD4+ T cells from blood. These receptors were obtained from a man between 18 and 35 years old in good health.

This clone was detected only a few times. The rearrangement joins TRBV30 to TRBJ1-4, with 9 bases that match TRBD1. This CDR3 is built from 13 residues. Germline V gene lookup returns CDR1 GTSNPN and CDR2 SVGIG (reference sequence). The CDR3 protein is CASDRGVNEKLFF. The DNA for the CDR3 is TGTGCTTCAGACAGGGGGGTTAATGAAAAACTGTTTTTT.

The chain carries TRBV7-3 and TRBJ2-2; 14 bases agree with TRBD2. The junction had 1 base not matched to a gene; V was cut back by 2 bases and J by 2 bases. The length of the CDR3 is 17 residues. Germline CDR1 is SGHTA and CDR2 is FQGTGA. This CDR3 reads CASSLGTSGSNTGELFF. CDR3 DNA: TGTGCCAGCAGCTTAGGGACTAGCGGGAGTAACACCGGGGAGCTGTTTTTT.

This chain joins TRBV7-2 and TRBJ2-2, with D uncertain. Germline CDR1 SGHTA, CDR2 FQGNSA. The germline V and J ends were trimmed by 5 bases and 6 bases, with 7 bases remaining between them. This CDR3 is built from 12 residues. The CDR3 is CASSRDAGELFF. The DNA for the CDR3 is TGTGCCAGCAGCCGAGATGCCGGGGAGCTGTTTTTT.

The chain combines TRBV18 with TRBJ2-7, with 14 bases fitting TRBD2. The CDR3 sequence is 17 residues long. Germline V lookup: CDR1 KGHSH, CDR2 LQKENI. Trimming removed 5 bases from V and 4 bases from J; junction bases left unmatched: 10. In nucleotides, the CDR3 is TGTGCCAGCTCAACGGGACTAGCGGGAGTGGTATCGTACGAGCAGTACTTC. This sequence encodes CASSTGLAGVVSYEQYF.

This clone is a singleton in its sample. The chain has TRBV11-2 and TRBJ2-2; D uncertain. Germline loops: CDR1 SGHAT, CDR2 FQNNGV. Trimming stripped 0 bases from V and 1 base from J, with 6 bases between. The CDR3 has 15 amino acids. Here the CDR3 DNA reads TGTGCCAGCAGCTTAGATTTCTGGAACACCGGGGAGCTGTTTTTT. Its protein is CASSLDFWNTGELFF.